The sequence of this TCR beta chain was determined in a study of T cell changes during pregnancy in multiple sclerosis. Per germline, CDR1 LGHNA and CDR2 YNFKEQ. Trimming removed 1 base from V and 8 bases from J; junction bases left unmatched: 8. The CDR3 consists of 16 residues. The repertoire was sequenced with immunoSEQ multiplex PCR; TCRdb's copy has only in-frame clones and lacks some. The sample lists under 85,000 clones, roughly 90% occurring once. The chain uses TRBV4-2 and TRBJ1-4, with TRBD1 matching 9 bases. Material: peripheral blood, obtained after pregnancy. The TCR comes from a female donor in good health, enrolled as a control in a pregnancy study. The CDR3 nucleotides are TGTGCCAGCAGCCAAGCCACTCTCGACAGGGGGGAAAAACTGTTTTTT. Translating gives CASSQATLDRGEKLFF.